This TCR beta chain was recorded in a study of T cells expressing NK-cell markers. Study background: Obtained from sorted CD3+CD56+NKG2C+, CD3+CD56+NKG2C- and CD3+CD56-NKG2C+ T cells were the TCR beta repertoires. The study sequenced eight donors, seven HCMV-seropositive and one seronegative. General study findings and limits: Among several donors, these clonotypes also ranked first in the CD3+CD56-NKG2C+ fraction.

Comment on this clonotype: The antigen is not known.

No DNA is given; TCRdb re-called the 5' RACE reads and lists each CDR3 protein once. Recorded for this sample: about 540,000 distinct CDR3 sequences. This CDR3 has 17 residues. Germline CDR1 and CDR2: DFQATT and SNEGSKA (reference sequence). The clonotype originates from a man aged 18 to 29 in good health. The rearrangement links TRBV20-1 to TRBJ2-1; the D gene TCRdb calls, TRBD2, cannot be checked with no DNA. The sequencing input was blood T cells: a sorted CD56 or NKG2C T cell subset, CD4+ or CD8+ T cells, or bulk PBMC T cells (not recorded which). This chain's CDR3 is CSARPLAAGSSYNEQFF.